This T cell receptor beta chain was captured by sequencing in a study of blood T cell repertoires in COVID-19. Study information: Acute and convalescent COVID-19 samples came from the United States, Italy and Spain. PBMCs, B-cell-depleted T cells, or T cells were the source of the cDNA or gDNA that made up the material.

Per the study methods: Estimation of nucleated cell counts was performed using reference gene primer amplification. This table comes from immunoSEQ multiplex PCR, and its TCRdb copy is limited to in-frame clones, with some not included. The V and J calls and the clone size are those of that table, but D and trimming were determined from the DNA. This table has over 150,000 clones, around nine tenths appearing once. CDR1 LNHDA and CDR2 SQIVND come from the germline V gene (reference sequence). The CDR3 consists of 16 residues. Trimming at V came to 5 bases and at J to 3 bases, leaving 6 bases not matched to a gene.

The sample comprised peripheral blood. The chain recombines TRBV19 with TRBJ2-7; 14 bases are a match to TRBD2. The TCR was taken from a man in his fifties or sixties with COVID-19, enrolled during active disease. In DNA, the CDR3 is TGTGCCAGTAGTCTCGGGACTAGCGGGGGTTTCTACGAGCAGTACTTC. It is translated as CASSLGTSGGFYEQYF.